What follows are 30 T cell receptor beta chains derived from one specimen sequenced in a study of OX40 agonist ivuxolimab in advanced cancers. The repertoire was sequenced with immunoSEQ multiplex PCR; TCRdb's copy has only in-frame clones and lacks some. The sample includes tens of thousands of clones, under 95% seen only once; the top ten take 0.4% to 0.55%. Specimen: CD4+ or CD8+ T cells sorted from blood, collected in a trial of the OX40 agonist ivuxolimab. The receptors were sampled from an adult with an advanced solid tumor such as melanoma, head and neck, liver or kidney cancer.

The V call is TRBV11-2, the J call TRBJ2-5, with D hard to call. This CDR3 contains 14 residues. Germline loops: CDR1 SGHAT, CDR2 FQNNGV. Trimming shortened V by 1 base and J by 2 bases, and 8 bases separated the two germline ends. The CDR3 nucleotides read TGTGCCAGCAGCTTAGGGCCAGCACAAGAGACCCAGTACTTC. The encoded protein is CASSLGPAQETQYF.

The genes are TRBV5-6 and TRBJ2-4, with 9 bases aligning to TRBD2. V was pared by 0 bases and J by 9 bases, with 19 bases of the junction left unmatched. Germline-derived CDR1 and CDR2 are SGHDT and YYEEEE. This CDR3 is 19 amino acids long. The CDR3 nucleotides read TGTGCCAGCAGCTTGGCCGAACTTAGCGGGGGCCCCCCTTACGGCATTCAGTACTTC. It yields the protein CASSLAELSGGPPYGIQYF.

The count of this clone is one. The V and J genes are TRBV9 and TRBJ1-2, with no clear D. Germline CDR1 is SGDLS and CDR2 is YYNGEE. The CDR3 is 14 amino acids. Trimming cost V 1 base and J 7 bases, with 14 bases left between them. The CDR3 region has the DNA TGTGCCAGCAGCGTATCTCGGGGTCTAGGTGGCTACACCTTC. Translated: CASSVSRGLGGYTF.

The rearrangement uses TRBV6-1 and TRBJ2-3, with no clear D. Germline V CDR1 and CDR2: MNHNS, SASEGT. The CDR3 covers 13 residues. V lost 7 bases to trimming and J lost 2 bases, with 10 bases between them. CDR3 DNA: TGTGCCAGCAAGACCCCCCACACAGATACGCAGTATTTT. Protein sequence: CASKTPHTDTQYF.

V gene TRBV19 combines with J gene TRBJ2-5, with TRBD2 identical over 7 bases. This CDR3 has 13 residues. The germline V gene encodes CDR1 LNHDA and CDR2 SQIVND (reference sequence). Trimming removed 3 bases from V and 7 bases from J; junction bases left unmatched: 5. CDR3 loop: CASSIPREGTQYF. CDR3 bases: TGTGCCAGTAGTATTCCCAGGGAGGGGACCCAGTACTTC.

The V and J genes are TRBV5-6 and TRBJ2-7; D may be TRBD2 (5 bases). The germline V gene has CDR1 SGHDT and CDR2 YYEEEE. The CDR3 has 14 amino acids. The ends were cut back, 2 bases at V and 3 bases at J, with 12 bases in the middle. The CDR3 nucleotides read TGTGCCAGCAGCTTACGAGGGAGAAACTACGAGCAGTACTTC. This sequence encodes CASSLRGRNYEQYF.

The chain links TRBV6-5 to TRBJ2-7; 9 bases line up with TRBD1. From germline, CDR1 is MNHEY and CDR2 SVGAGI. The ends lost 4 bases at V and 6 bases at J; junction bases unmatched: 4. The length of the CDR3 is 13 residues. The CDR3 loop reads CASSWGQGGEQYF. CDR3 DNA: TGTGCCAGCAGTTGGGGACAGGGAGGCGAGCAGTACTTC.

The chain joins TRBV6-1 to TRBJ1-1; no reliable D call. The CDR3 has 11 amino acids. V was trimmed by 7 bases and J by 5 bases, leaving 8 bases between them. The V gene's germline CDR1 is MNHNS and CDR2 SASEGT. CDR3 sequence (DNA): TGTGCCAGCATCTGGAGGACTGAAGCTTTCTTT. It specifies CASIWRTEAFF.

The rearrangement uses TRBV13 and TRBJ1-4; no clear D. V lost 5 bases and J lost 10, with 14 bases in between. This CDR3 region has 13 residues. Germline CDR1 and CDR2: PRHDT and FYEKMQ (reference sequence). This chain's CDR3 is CASSPGTHGKLFF. CDR3 in DNA: TGTGCCAGCAGCCCCGGAACACACGGAAAACTGTTTTTT.

By frequency in the sample, this clone is medium-sized. The rearrangement uses TRBV18 and TRBJ2-7; the D is unclear. Looked up from germline, CDR1 is KGHSH and CDR2 is LQKENI. This CDR3 contains 11 residues. V was shortened by 2 bases and J by 2 bases, with 1 base between the two germline ends. CDR3 DNA: TGTGCCAGCTCACCAGCCTACGAGCAGTACTTC. Its translation is CASSPAYEQYF.

The chain carries TRBV4-1 and TRBJ1-3; D gene ambiguous. Germline V lookup: CDR1 MGHRA, CDR2 YSYEKL. The CDR3 is 17 residues long. V lost 0 bases, J lost 0 bases, and 12 bases lay in between. Written as DNA, the CDR3 is TGCGCCAGCAGCCAAGATTGGGCAGCGACCTCTGGAAACACCATATATTTT. Its translation: CASSQDWAATSGNTIYF.

The chain couples TRBV6-1 to TRBJ2-1, with a tentative D call TRBD2 (6 bases). Germline V gene lookup returns CDR1 MNHNS and CDR2 SASEGT. The V gene lost 2 bases and the J gene lost 10 bases, with 18 bases spanning the gap. The CDR3 is made up of 15 amino acids. The CDR3 coding sequence is TGTGCCAGCAGTGAACCACCGGGACTCCGTCGGGAGCAGTTCTTC. As protein: CASSEPPGLRREQFF.

The V and J genes are TRBV6-1 and TRBJ2-7; either TRBD1 or TRBD2 may supply D (5 bases each). V was shortened by 1 base and J by 3 bases, with 10 bases between the two germline ends. Looked up from germline, CDR1 is MNHNS and CDR2 is SASEGT. CDR3 length equals 14 residues. The CDR3 DNA reads TGTGCCAGCAGTGAAGGGGGGTTGGACTACGAGCAGTACTTC. Translated: CASSEGGLDYEQYF.

The chain links TRBV30 to TRBJ2-3, with no clear D. Germline CDR1 reads GTSNPN; CDR2 reads SVGIG (reference sequence). The CDR3 contains 12 residues. Trimming left V 8 bases short and J 0 bases short, with 9 bases between. The CDR3 loop is CAGRGSTDTQYF. The CDR3 nucleotides are TGTGCCGGCCGAGGTAGCACAGATACGCAGTATTTT. Together with reference TRBV30 and TRBJ2-3, the CDR3 gives the full variable domain: SQTIHQWPATLVQPVGSPLSLECTVEGTSNPNLYWYRQAAGRGLQLLFYSVGIGQISSEVPQNLSASRPQDRQFILSSKKLLLSDSGFYLCAGRGSTDTQYFGPGTRLTVL.

The V call is TRBV7-3, the J call TRBJ2-6; TRBD1 is a possible D gene (5 bases). The CDR3 has 16 residues. Trimming pared 2 bases from V and 4 bases from J, leaving 12 bases between. The germline CDR1 and CDR2 sequences are SGHTA and FQGTGA. The DNA of the CDR3 is TGTGCCAGCAGCTTAGGCCGTGGGGCCGGGGCCAACGTCCTGACTTTC. Translated, it gives CASSLGRGAGANVLTF.

This clone was detected once. V gene TRBV18 combines with J gene TRBJ2-5, with D possibly called TRBD1 or TRBD2 (5 bases each). Germline V CDR1 and CDR2: KGHSH, LQKENI. The CDR3 totals 16 residues. V was clipped by 1 base and J by 7 bases, with 19 bases between them. CDR3 region: CASSPLDSGQSGTQYF. The CDR3 nucleotides read TGTGCCAGCTCACCACTAGACAGCGGACAATCAGGGACCCAGTACTTC. Complete variable domain (other parts from reference TRBV18 and TRBJ2-5): NAGVMQNPRHLVRRRGQEARLRCSPMKGHSHVYWYRQLPEEGLKFMVYLQKENIIDESGMPKERFSAEFPKEGPSILRIQQVVRGDSAAYFCASSPLDSGQSGTQYFGPGTRLLVL.

V gene TRBV30 combines with J gene TRBJ2-1, with D maybe TRBD1 (5 bases). Trimming shortened V by 5 bases and J by 6 bases, and 14 bases separated the two germline ends. Germline V lookup: CDR1 GTSNPN, CDR2 SVGIG (reference sequence). This CDR3 has 13 amino acids. In nucleotides, the CDR3 is TGTGCCTGGGCCGTAGACAGCTTCAATGAGCAGTTCTTC. It specifies CAWAVDSFNEQFF. Together with reference TRBV30 and TRBJ2-1, the CDR3 gives the full variable domain: SQTIHQWPATLVQPVGSPLSLECTVEGTSNPNLYWYRQAAGRGLQLLFYSVGIGQISSEVPQNLSASRPQDRQFILSSKKLLLSDSGFYLCAWAVDSFNEQFFGPGTRLTVL.

About this clone itself: An end of the junction differs from the germline gene, which may be a read error. The gene calls are TRBV7-7 and TRBJ2-5; TRBD2 matches 9 bases. From germline, CDR1 is SSHAT and CDR2 FNYEAQ (reference sequence). CDR3 length: 16 residues. CDR3 in amino acids: CASSAIAGVGQETQYF. DNA of the CDR3: TGTGCTAGCAGCGCTATAGCGGGAGTGGGGCAAGAGACCCAGTACTTC.

The chain recombines TRBV11-2 with TRBJ1-3; unclear D gene. Trimming pared 4 bases from V and 4 bases from J, leaving 14 bases between. This CDR3 comprises 15 residues. Per the germline V gene, CDR1 is SGHAT and CDR2 is FQNNGV. As DNA, the CDR3 is TGTGCCAGCAGCTCCTCAACGGGAACGGGAAACACCATATATTTT. Encoded protein: CASSSSTGTGNTIYF.

The chain employs TRBV10-1 and TRBJ1-4; D remains ambiguous. The V gene's germline CDR1 is WNHNN and CDR2 SYGVQD (reference sequence). The V end lost 0 bases, the J end lost 8 bases, and 13 bases lay between the germline ends. This CDR3 has 15 amino acids. The CDR3 protein is CASSESGVKGEKLFF. In DNA, the CDR3 is TGCGCCAGCAGTGAGTCCGGAGTAAAGGGCGAAAAACTGTTTTTT.

The chain joins TRBV6-1 to TRBJ2-2; D possibly matches TRBD1 or TRBD2 (5 bases each). V lost 7 bases, J lost 2 bases, and 14 bases lay in between. Germline V gene sequence: CDR1 MNHNS, CDR2 SASEGT. The CDR3 sequence is 15 residues long. CDR3 coding DNA: TGTGCCAGCATAAATACAGGAGGTAACACCGGGGAGCTGTTTTTT. It specifies CASINTGGNTGELFF.

This rearrangement joins TRBV10-2 to TRBJ2-7; 11 nucleotides agree with TRBD2. CDR1 WSHSY and CDR2 SAAADI come from the germline V gene. CDR3 length: 13 residues. With 7 bases clipped from V and 3 bases from J, the junction kept 2 bases outside the gene matches. Written as DNA, the CDR3 is TGCGCCAGCACAGGGACTAGCGGCTACGAGCAGTACTTC. Protein sequence: CASTGTSGYEQYF.

The chain has TRBV5-1 and TRBJ2-7; D might be TRBD1 (6 bases). The CDR3 consists of 15 residues. Germline V lookup: CDR1 SGHRS, CDR2 YFSETQ. Trimming stripped 4 bases from V and 2 bases from J, with 16 bases between. CDR3: CASSPIPDSPYEQYF. For the CDR3, the DNA is TGCGCCAGCAGCCCCATCCCGGACAGCCCCTACGAGCAGTACTTC.

The gene calls are TRBV9 and TRBJ2-3, with no clear D. The germline V gene has CDR1 SGDLS and CDR2 YYNGEE. CDR3 length: 13 residues. V lost 3 bases and J lost 4, with 9 bases in between. Here the CDR3 reads CASSAREPDTQYF. In DNA form, the CDR3 reads TGTGCCAGCAGCGCCCGAGAGCCAGATACGCAGTATTTT. The full variable domain, in which reference TRBV9 and TRBJ2-3 provide the parts outside the CDR3, is DSGVTQTPKHLITATGQRVTLRCSPRSGDLSVYWYQQSLDQGLQFLIQYYNGEERAKGNILERFSAQQFPDLHSELNLSSLELGDSALYFCASSAREPDTQYFGPGTRLTVL.

The chain recombines TRBV5-1 with TRBJ2-7; no clear D gene. The CDR3 runs 12 residues. Germline V gene data show CDR1 as SGHRS and CDR2 as YFSETQ. V was shortened by 1 base and J by 3 bases, with 5 bases between the two germline ends. CDR3 amino acids: CASSLPHYEQYF. The CDR3 nucleotides read TGCGCCAGCAGCTTGCCCCACTACGAGCAGTACTTC.

In this sample, this clone turned up a few times. The chain carries TRBV20-1 and TRBJ1-1, with D hard to call. Trimming removed 0 bases from V and 11 bases from J, with 10 bases in between. Germline CDR1 is DFQATT and CDR2 is SNEGSKA (reference sequence). This CDR3 is 11 amino acids long. The CDR3 sequence: CSARDAANAFF. The CDR3 DNA reads as TGCAGTGCTAGAGATGCGGCGAATGCTTTCTTT.

This chain uses TRBV7-2 with TRBJ2-7; 7 bases fit TRBD1. With 3 bases clipped from V and 0 bases from J, the junction kept 5 bases outside the gene matches. The CDR3 length is 15 residues. Per the germline V gene, CDR1 is SGHTA and CDR2 is FQGNSA. CDR3 DNA: TGTGCCAGCAGCTTTAGGGACAGCAGCTCCTACGAGCAGTACTTC. Its translation: CASSFRDSSSYEQYF.

The chain has TRBV6-5 and TRBJ2-7; 7 bases align to TRBD2. Per germline, CDR1 MNHEY and CDR2 SVGAGI. The CDR3 is 14 residues long. After removal of 8 bases from V and 2 bases from J, the junction contained 9 bases not matched to a gene. In DNA form, the CDR3 reads TGTGCCAGCTTCGGAGCTGCGGGGGCCTACGAGCAGTACTTC. Encoded protein: CASFGAAGAYEQYF.

V usage is TRBV28 and J usage is TRBJ2-4; a possible D gene is TRBD1 (5 bases). Germline V lookup: CDR1 MDHEN, CDR2 SYDVKM. The CDR3 length is 15 residues. The V end lost 5 bases, the J end lost 8 bases, and 19 bases lay between the germline ends. DNA of the CDR3: TGTGCCAGCAGTACCAGGGCCTTTACCGGCGACATTCAGTACTTC. As protein: CASSTRAFTGDIQYF.

The gene calls are TRBV9 and TRBJ2-2; the D is unclear. V was clipped by 0 bases and J by 1 base, with 4 bases between them. The germline V gene encodes CDR1 SGDLS and CDR2 YYNGEE. There are 14 residues in the CDR3. The CDR3 nucleotides read TGTGCCAGCAGCGTAGCCGGGAACACCGGGGAGCTGTTTTTT. Protein: CASSVAGNTGELFF.